The next 24 T cell receptor beta chains were all read from a single sample in a study of cytomegalovirus exposure and HLA in healthy donors. Assay: immunoSEQ multiplex PCR; the TCRdb copy retains only in-frame clones and omits some. The repertoire holds roughly 200,000 clones, roughly 81% seen once, with around 1.2% in the top ten. Sequencing input: PBMCs. The receptors stem from a woman in her 30s in good health and CMV-seronegative.

The chain's CDR3 is CASSLSIWRQRDTEAFF. As DNA, the CDR3 is TGTGCCAGCAGTTTATCGATTTGGAGACAGCGGGACACTGAAGCTTTCTTT. This chain joins TRBV27 and TRBJ1-1; a weak D match, TRBD1 (5 bases). The CDR3 is made up of 17 amino acids. V lost 0 bases to trimming and J lost 3 bases, with 17 bases between them. Germline CDR1 and CDR2: MNHEY and SMNVEV (reference sequence).

This chain uses TRBV27 with TRBJ2-1; TRBD1 might be the D (6 bases). Germline V lookup: CDR1 MNHEY, CDR2 SMNVEV (reference sequence). The length of the CDR3 is 14 residues. Trimming pared 4 bases from V and 6 bases from J, leaving 13 bases between. In DNA, the CDR3 is TGTGCCAGCAGTTCCCCCCCCAGGGGCAATGAGCAGTTCTTC. Encoded protein: CASSSPPRGNEQFF.

V is TRBV30 and J is TRBJ2-1; weak D call: TRBD2 (6 bases). The CDR3 is made up of 14 amino acids. The V end lost 0 bases, the J end lost 7 bases, and 13 bases lay between the germline ends. Germline V gene sequence: CDR1 GTSNPN, CDR2 SVGIG (reference sequence). CDR3 in DNA: TGTGCCTGGAGTGTAGAAACTGGAGGGAATGAGCAGTTCTTC. Translating gives CAWSVETGGNEQFF.

This chain joins TRBV5-4 and TRBJ2-2; 13 nucleotides match TRBD2. The V and J ends lost 4 bases and 4 bases, in that order; junction bases with no gene match: 10. Germline V CDR1 and CDR2: SGHNT, YYREEE (reference sequence). This CDR3 region has 18 residues. The CDR3 is CASSLPTSGRSGTGELFF. The CDR3 nucleotides are TGTGCCAGCAGCCTCCCGACTAGCGGGAGGTCGGGCACCGGGGAGCTGTTTTTT.

The genes are TRBV30 and TRBJ2-3, with D hard to call. The CDR3 runs 14 residues. Germline loops: CDR1 GTSNPN, CDR2 SVGIG (reference sequence). With 5 bases removed from V and 1 base from J, the gap between germline ends came to 13 bases. As DNA, the CDR3 is TGTGCCTGGTTCACCGGGTTAGGCACAGATACGCAGTATTTT. Protein sequence: CAWFTGLGTDTQYF. Full variable domain (outside the CDR3, taken from reference TRBV30 and TRBJ2-3): SQTIHQWPATLVQPVGSPLSLECTVEGTSNPNLYWYRQAAGRGLQLLFYSVGIGQISSEVPQNLSASRPQDRQFILSSKKLLLSDSGFYLCAWFTGLGTDTQYFGPGTRLTVL.

This CDR3 reads CAWRAGLSNTEAFF. CDR3 nucleotides: TGTGCCTGGAGGGCGGGACTCTCGAACACTGAAGCTTTCTTT. The chain recombines TRBV30 with TRBJ1-1; D perhaps matches TRBD1 (5 bases). V lost 3 bases to trimming and J lost 1 base, with 12 bases between them. Germline V gene data show CDR1 as GTSNPN and CDR2 as SVGIG (reference sequence). The CDR3 has 14 amino acids. The full variable domain, with the rest looked up from reference TRBV30 and TRBJ1-1, is SQTIHQWPATLVQPVGSPLSLECTVEGTSNPNLYWYRQAAGRGLQLLFYSVGIGQISSEVPQNLSASRPQDRQFILSSKKLLLSDSGFYLCAWRAGLSNTEAFFGQGTRLTVV.

The chain employs TRBV5-8 and TRBJ2-3; 8 bases align to TRBD1. CDR3 length: 18 amino acids. Trimming cost V 4 bases and J 0 bases; bases outside gene matches: 13. Germline V gene sequence: CDR1 SGHTS, CDR2 YDEGEE. The CDR3 coding sequence is TGTGCCAGCAGCCCAGGGACAGGCCGGGGAACTAGCACAGATACGCAGTATTTT. Translation: CASSPGTGRGTSTDTQYF.

This chain uses TRBV2 with TRBJ1-3, with D unclear. The germline V gene has CDR1 SNHLY and CDR2 FYNNEI. This CDR3 spans 13 amino acids. The ends were cut back, 7 bases at V and 2 bases at J, with 9 bases in the middle. The CDR3 region is CASKRLTGNTIYF. CDR3 DNA: TGTGCCAGCAAGCGTCTGACTGGAAACACCATATATTTT.

V gene TRBV5-1 combines with J gene TRBJ1-4; possible D gene TRBD1, 6 bases. The CDR3 has 14 residues. Germline-derived CDR1 and CDR2 are SGHRS and YFSETQ. Trimming removed 4 bases from V and 8 bases from J, with 15 bases in between. CDR3 in amino acids: CASSEDRPREKLFF. The CDR3, as DNA: TGCGCCAGCAGCGAAGACAGGCCCCGCGAAAAACTGTTTTTT.

The sample holds one count of this clone. The chain employs TRBV7-9 and TRBJ1-2, with TRBD1 identical over 9 bases. The CDR3 runs to 14 residues. With 2 bases clipped from V and 10 bases from J, the junction kept 8 bases outside the gene matches. From germline, CDR1 is SEHNR and CDR2 FQNEAQ (reference sequence). CDR3 nucleotides: TGTGCCAGCAGCTTAAGCAGACAGGGGGTGGACTACACCTTC. Its translation is CASSLSRQGVDYTF.

V usage is TRBV2 and J usage is TRBJ1-1, with D uncertain. Trimming removed 8 bases from V and 0 bases from J, with 16 bases in between. The CDR3 spans 15 residues. The germline CDR1 and CDR2 sequences are SNHLY and FYNNEI. CDR3: CASRRRQNMNTEAFF. DNA of the CDR3: TGTGCCAGCCGACGCAGGCAGAACATGAACACTGAAGCTTTCTTT. The full variable domain, completed using reference TRBV2 and TRBJ1-1, is EPEVTQTPSHQVTQMGQEVILRCVPISNHLYFYWYRQILGQKVEFLVSFYNNEISEKSEIFDDQFSVERPDGSNFTLKIRSTKLEDSAMYFCASRRRQNMNTEAFFGQGTRLTVV.

This chain joins TRBV6-1 and TRBJ2-7; the D gene is possibly TRBD1 (8 bases). This CDR3 spans 20 amino acids. The germline gives CDR1 MNHNS, CDR2 SASEGT. Between the trimmed V and J ends, which lost 4 bases and 0 bases, there was a span of 28 bases. The CDR3 sequence is CASSGGGDRNQGPNSYEQYF. The CDR3 DNA is TGTGCCAGCAGTGGAGGGGGGGACAGGAACCAAGGACCCAACTCCTACGAGCAGTACTTC.

This chain uses TRBV19 with TRBJ2-2; weak D call: TRBD2 (5 bases). The CDR3 totals 13 residues. In germline, CDR1 is LNHDA, CDR2 SQIVND (reference sequence). Trimming left V 5 bases short and J 5 bases short, with 9 bases between. The CDR3 sequence is CASSYGETGELFF. CDR3 DNA sequence: TGTGCCAGTAGTTACGGGGAGACCGGGGAGCTGTTTTTT.

The chain combines TRBV6-1 with TRBJ1-2; D ambiguous. Germline V gives CDR1 MNHNS, CDR2 SASEGT. This CDR3 has 16 amino acids. The ends were cut back, 2 bases at V and 4 bases at J, with 17 bases in the middle. CDR3 residues: CASSELALGRIYGYTF. In nucleotides, the CDR3 is TGTGCCAGCAGTGAATTGGCCCTTGGGAGGATCTATGGCTACACCTTC.

The V gene is TRBV30, the J gene TRBJ2-5; 11 bases align to TRBD1. With V trimmed by 2 bases and J by 4 bases, 6 bases remained unmatched. CDR1 is GTSNPN, CDR2 SVGIG, per germline (reference sequence). The CDR3 runs 15 residues. Here the CDR3 reads CAWSQDRGLVETQYF. The CDR3 DNA sequence: TGTGCCTGGAGTCAGGACAGGGGGCTGGTAGAGACCCAGTACTTC.

J is TRBJ2-1 and V is TRBV5-4; 12 bases are a match to TRBD2. The germline V gene has CDR1 SGHNT and CDR2 YYREEE (reference sequence). Trimming took 3 bases from V and 7 from J; bases not matched to a gene: 5. CDR3 length: 15 amino acids. The CDR3 sequence is CASSSGTSGFNEQFF. As DNA, the CDR3 is TGTGCCAGCAGCTCGGGGACTAGCGGGTTTAATGAGCAGTTCTTC.

This clone was counted once. The chain is built from TRBV27 and TRBJ2-3, with unresolved D. Looked up from germline, CDR1 is MNHEY and CDR2 is SMNVEV (reference sequence). V lost 6 bases, J lost 2 bases, and 12 bases lay in between. There are 14 residues in the CDR3. This CDR3 reads CASSPFRSTDTQYF. The CDR3 bases are TGTGCCAGCAGCCCATTTCGGTCCACAGATACGCAGTATTTT.

The rearrangement links TRBV6-6 to TRBJ1-4, with a tentative D call TRBD1 (5 bases). The V gene lost 0 bases and the J gene lost 8 bases, with 13 bases spanning the gap. The CDR3 sequence is 15 residues long. Germline-derived CDR1 and CDR2 are MNHNY and SVGAGI (reference sequence). CDR3 DNA sequence: TGTGCCAGCAGTTACTCGAGACAGCGGGACGAAAAACTGTTTTTT. Amino acid sequence: CASSYSRQRDEKLFF.

The J gene is TRBJ1-1, the V gene TRBV10-1, with D hard to call. Germline lookup yields CDR1 WNHNN and CDR2 SYGVQD (reference sequence). V was trimmed by 7 bases and J by 4 bases, leaving 13 bases between them. The CDR3 runs to 13 residues. Here the CDR3 DNA reads TGCGCCAGCACGGGAAGCCCCAGCACTGAAGCTTTCTTT. Translation gives CASTGSPSTEAFF.

This clone was found a few times. The V and J genes are TRBV6-4 and TRBJ2-3, with a possible D match to TRBD2 (5 bases). Per germline, CDR1 MRHNA and CDR2 SNTAGT. With 0 bases removed from V and 11 bases from J, the gap between germline ends came to 12 bases. This CDR3 is built from 13 residues. CDR3 sequence (DNA): TGTGCCAGCAGTGACTCGGAGAGAGAGGGGCAGTATTTT. Protein: CASSDSEREGQYF.

The chain uses TRBV11-3 and TRBJ2-5, with 10 bases lining up with TRBD1. V lost 1 base and J lost 5; bases outside the gene matches: 7. CDR3 length: 16 amino acids. The germline V gene encodes CDR1 SGHNT and CDR2 YENEEA. The CDR3 region has the DNA TGTGCCAGCAGCTTAGGTTCCGGGACAGGGGTTGAGACCCAGTACTTC. It specifies CASSLGSGTGVETQYF. The full variable domain, its missing parts supplied by reference TRBV11-3 and TRBJ2-5, is EAGVVQSPRYKIIEKKQPVAFWCNPISGHNTLYWYLQNLGQGPELLIRYENEEAVDDSQLPKDRFSAERLKGVDSTLKIQPAELGDSAVYLCASSLGSGTGVETQYFGPGTRLLVL.

The gene calls are TRBV27 and TRBJ1-1; D might be TRBD1 (6 bases). The germline V and J ends were trimmed by 3 bases and 2 bases, with 13 bases remaining between them. The CDR3 is 15 residues long. CDR1 is MNHEY, CDR2 SMNVEV, per germline (reference sequence). The DNA of the CDR3 is TGTGCCAGCAGTTTGAAGGGGGGGCTAAACACTGAAGCTTTCTTT. It yields the protein CASSLKGGLNTEAFF.

In the case of this clone: The same CDR3 also results from other DNA sequences found in this sample. The chain employs TRBV5-1 and TRBJ1-5; TRBD1 is a possible D gene (6 bases). Germline-derived CDR1 and CDR2 are SGHRS and YFSETQ. With 1 base removed from V and 6 bases from J, the gap between germline ends came to 8 bases. This CDR3 spans 13 amino acids. The CDR3 bases are TGCGCCAGCAGCTTGACAGGGAGTCAGCCCCAGCATTTT. This sequence encodes CASSLTGSQPQHF.

This clone was observed a single time. The chain links TRBV5-1 to TRBJ2-5; no firm D call. CDR3 length: 14 amino acids. Germline loops: CDR1 SGHRS, CDR2 YFSETQ. Between the trimmed V and J ends, which lost 0 bases and 2 bases, there was a span of 8 bases. CDR3 sequence: CASSLDGVQETQYF. CDR3 sequence (DNA): TGCGCCAGCAGCTTGGATGGAGTTCAAGAGACCCAGTACTTC.